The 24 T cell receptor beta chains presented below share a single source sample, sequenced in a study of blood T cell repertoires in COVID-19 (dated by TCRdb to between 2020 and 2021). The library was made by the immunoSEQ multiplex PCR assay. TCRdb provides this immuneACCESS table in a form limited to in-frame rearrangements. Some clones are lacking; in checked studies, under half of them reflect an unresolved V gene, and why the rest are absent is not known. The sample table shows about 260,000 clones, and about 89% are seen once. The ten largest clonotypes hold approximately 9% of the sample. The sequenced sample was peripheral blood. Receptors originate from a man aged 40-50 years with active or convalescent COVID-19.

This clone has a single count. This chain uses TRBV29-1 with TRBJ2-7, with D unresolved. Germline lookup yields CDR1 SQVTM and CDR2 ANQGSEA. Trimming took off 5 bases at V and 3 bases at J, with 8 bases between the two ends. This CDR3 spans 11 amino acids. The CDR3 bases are TGCAGCGTTATGACAAGCTACGAGCAGTACTTC. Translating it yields CSVMTSYEQYF.

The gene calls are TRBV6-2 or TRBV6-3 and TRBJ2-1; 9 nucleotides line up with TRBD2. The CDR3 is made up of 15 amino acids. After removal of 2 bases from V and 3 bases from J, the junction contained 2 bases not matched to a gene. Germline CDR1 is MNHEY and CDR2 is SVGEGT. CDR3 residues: CASSYRRGGYNEQFF. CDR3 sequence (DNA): TGTGCCAGCAGTTACAGGCGGGGGGGCTACAATGAGCAGTTCTTC.

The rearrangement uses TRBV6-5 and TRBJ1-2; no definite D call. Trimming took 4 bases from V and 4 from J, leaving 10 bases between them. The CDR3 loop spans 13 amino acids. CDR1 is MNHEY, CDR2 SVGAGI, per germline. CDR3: CASSSYGVYGYTF. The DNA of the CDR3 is TGTGCCAGCAGTTCCTACGGGGTCTATGGCTACACCTTC.

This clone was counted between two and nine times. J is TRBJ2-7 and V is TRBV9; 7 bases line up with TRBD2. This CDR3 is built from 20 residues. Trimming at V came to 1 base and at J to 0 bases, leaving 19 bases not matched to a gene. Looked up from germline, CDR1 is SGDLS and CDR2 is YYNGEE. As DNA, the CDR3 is TGTGCCAGCAGCGTAAGAGGTCGGGACTATCCCTCCCGTGGCTCCTACGAGCAGTACTTC. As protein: CASSVRGRDYPSRGSYEQYF.

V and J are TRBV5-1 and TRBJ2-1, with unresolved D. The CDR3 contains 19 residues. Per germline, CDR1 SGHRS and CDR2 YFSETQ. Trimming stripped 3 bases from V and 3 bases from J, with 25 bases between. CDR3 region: CASSSKVTSSPLYYNEQFF. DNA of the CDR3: TGCGCCAGCAGCTCGAAAGTGACAAGTTCTCCCCTTTACTACAATGAGCAGTTCTTC.

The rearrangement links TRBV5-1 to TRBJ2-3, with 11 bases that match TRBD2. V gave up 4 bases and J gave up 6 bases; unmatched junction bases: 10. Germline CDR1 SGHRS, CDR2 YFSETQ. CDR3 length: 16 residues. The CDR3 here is CASSRTSGGSEDTQYF. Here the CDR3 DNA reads TGCGCCAGCAGCCGTACTAGCGGGGGCTCCGAGGATACGCAGTATTTT.

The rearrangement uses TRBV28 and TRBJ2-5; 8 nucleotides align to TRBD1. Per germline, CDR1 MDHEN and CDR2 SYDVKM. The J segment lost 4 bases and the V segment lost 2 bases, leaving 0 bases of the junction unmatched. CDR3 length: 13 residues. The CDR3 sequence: CASSLQGAETQYF. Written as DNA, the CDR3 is TGTGCCAGCAGTTTACAGGGGGCAGAGACCCAGTACTTC.

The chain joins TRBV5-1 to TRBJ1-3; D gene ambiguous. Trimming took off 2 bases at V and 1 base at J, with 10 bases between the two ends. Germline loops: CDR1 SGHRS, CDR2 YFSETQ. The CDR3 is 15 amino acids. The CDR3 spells CASSLSARSGNTIYF. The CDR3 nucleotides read TGCGCCAGCAGCTTAAGCGCCAGATCTGGAAACACCATATATTTT.

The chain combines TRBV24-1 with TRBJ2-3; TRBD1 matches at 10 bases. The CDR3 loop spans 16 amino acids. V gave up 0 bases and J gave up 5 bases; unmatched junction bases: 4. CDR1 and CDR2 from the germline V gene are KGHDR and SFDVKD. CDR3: CATSDLRGQGRDTQYF. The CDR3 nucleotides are TGTGCCACCAGTGATTTGCGGGGACAGGGGAGAGATACGCAGTATTTT.

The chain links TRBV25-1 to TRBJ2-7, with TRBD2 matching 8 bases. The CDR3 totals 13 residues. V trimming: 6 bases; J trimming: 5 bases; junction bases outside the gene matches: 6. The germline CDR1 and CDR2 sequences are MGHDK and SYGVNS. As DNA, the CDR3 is TGTGCCAGCAGCGGACTAGCTGGGAACGAGCAGTACTTC. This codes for CASSGLAGNEQYF.

CDR3 nucleotide sequence: TGTGCCAGTAGTAGGCGACAGGACGGCTCTGGAAACACCATATATTTT. It encodes CASSRRQDGSGNTIYF. The gene calls are TRBV19 and TRBJ1-3, with D maybe TRBD1 (6 bases). The germline V and J ends were trimmed by 4 bases and 0 bases, with 13 bases remaining between them. Germline CDR1 is LNHDA and CDR2 is SQIVND (reference sequence). The CDR3 runs to 16 residues.

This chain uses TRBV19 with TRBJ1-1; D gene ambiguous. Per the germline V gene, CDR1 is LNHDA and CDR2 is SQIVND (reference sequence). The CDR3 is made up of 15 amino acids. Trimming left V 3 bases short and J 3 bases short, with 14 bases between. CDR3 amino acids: CASSIWVPADTEAFF. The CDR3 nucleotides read TGTGCCAGTAGTATTTGGGTCCCGGCGGACACTGAAGCTTTCTTT.

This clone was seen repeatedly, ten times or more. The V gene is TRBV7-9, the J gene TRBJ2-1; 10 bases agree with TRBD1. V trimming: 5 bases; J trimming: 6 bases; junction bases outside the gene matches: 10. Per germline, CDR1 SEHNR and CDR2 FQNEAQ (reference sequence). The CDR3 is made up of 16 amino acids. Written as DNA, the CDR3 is TGTGCCAGCAGCCATGCCGCGGGACAGGGGTTCAATGAGCAGTTCTTC. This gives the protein CASSHAAGQGFNEQFF.

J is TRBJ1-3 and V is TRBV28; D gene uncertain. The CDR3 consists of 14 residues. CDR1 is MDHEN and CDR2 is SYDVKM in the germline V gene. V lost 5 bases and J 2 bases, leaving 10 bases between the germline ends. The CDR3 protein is CASSLGETGNTIYF. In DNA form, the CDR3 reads TGTGCCAGCAGTCTCGGGGAAACTGGAAACACCATATATTTT.

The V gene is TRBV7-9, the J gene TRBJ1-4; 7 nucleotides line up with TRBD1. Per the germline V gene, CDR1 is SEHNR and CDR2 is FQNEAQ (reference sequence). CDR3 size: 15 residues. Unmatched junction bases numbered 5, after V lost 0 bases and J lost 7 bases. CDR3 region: CASSLAGHRGEKLFF. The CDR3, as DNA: TGTGCCAGCAGCTTAGCCGGACACAGGGGTGAAAAACTGTTTTTT. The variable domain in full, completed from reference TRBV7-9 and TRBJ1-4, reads DTGVSQNPRHKITKRGQNVTFRCDPISEHNRLYWYRQTLGQGPEFLTYFQNEAQLEKSRLLSDRFSAERPKGSFSTLEIQRTEQGDSAMYLCASSLAGHRGEKLFFGSGTQLSVL.

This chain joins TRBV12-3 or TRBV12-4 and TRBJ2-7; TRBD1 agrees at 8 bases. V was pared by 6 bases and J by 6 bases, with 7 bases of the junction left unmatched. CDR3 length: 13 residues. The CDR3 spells CASRPDRGGEQYF. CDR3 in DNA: TGTGCCAGCAGACCAGACAGGGGTGGCGAGCAGTACTTC.

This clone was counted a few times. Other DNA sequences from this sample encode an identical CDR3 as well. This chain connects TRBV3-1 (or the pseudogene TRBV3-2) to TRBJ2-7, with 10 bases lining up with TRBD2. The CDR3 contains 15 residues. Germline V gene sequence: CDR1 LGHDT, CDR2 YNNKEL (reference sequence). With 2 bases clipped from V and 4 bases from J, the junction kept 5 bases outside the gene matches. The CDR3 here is CASSQRTSGGYEQYF. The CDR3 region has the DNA TGTGCCAGCAGCCAAAGGACTAGCGGTGGTTACGAGCAGTACTTC.

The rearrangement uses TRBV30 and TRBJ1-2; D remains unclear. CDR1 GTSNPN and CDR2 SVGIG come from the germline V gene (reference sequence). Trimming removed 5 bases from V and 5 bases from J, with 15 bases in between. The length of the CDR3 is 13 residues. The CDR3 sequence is CAWSPRRFYGYTF. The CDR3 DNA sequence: TGTGCCTGGTCCCCTCGTCGGTTTTATGGCTACACCTTC.

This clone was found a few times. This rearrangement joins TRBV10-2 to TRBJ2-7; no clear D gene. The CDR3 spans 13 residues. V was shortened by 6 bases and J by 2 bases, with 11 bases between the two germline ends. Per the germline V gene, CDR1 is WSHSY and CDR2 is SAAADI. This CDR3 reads CASSPENTYEQYF. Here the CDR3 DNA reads TGCGCCAGCAGCCCGGAGAATACCTACGAGCAGTACTTC.

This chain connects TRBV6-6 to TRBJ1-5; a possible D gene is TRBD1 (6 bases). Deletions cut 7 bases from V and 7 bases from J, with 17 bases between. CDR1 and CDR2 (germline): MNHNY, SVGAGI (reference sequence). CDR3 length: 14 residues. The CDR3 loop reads CASTEGGGGQPQHF. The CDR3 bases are TGTGCCAGCACCGAAGGAGGGGGGGGACAGCCCCAGCATTTT.

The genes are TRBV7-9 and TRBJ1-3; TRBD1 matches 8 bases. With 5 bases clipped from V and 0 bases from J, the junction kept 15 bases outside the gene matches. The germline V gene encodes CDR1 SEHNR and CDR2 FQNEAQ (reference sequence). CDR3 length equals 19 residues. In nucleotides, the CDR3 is TGTGCCAGCAGCCTACCCGGACAGGGCCGTACCCTCTCTGGAAACACCATATATTTT. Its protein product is CASSLPGQGRTLSGNTIYF.

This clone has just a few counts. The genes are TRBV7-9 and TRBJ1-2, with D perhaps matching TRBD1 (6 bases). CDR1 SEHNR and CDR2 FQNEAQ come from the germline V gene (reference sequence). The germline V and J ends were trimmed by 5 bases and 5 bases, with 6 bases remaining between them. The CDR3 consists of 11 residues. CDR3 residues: CASSQGYGYTF. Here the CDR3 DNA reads TGTGCCAGCAGCCAGGGGTATGGCTACACCTTC. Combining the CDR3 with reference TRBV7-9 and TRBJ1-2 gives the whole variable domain DTGVSQNPRHKITKRGQNVTFRCDPISEHNRLYWYRQTLGQGPEFLTYFQNEAQLEKSRLLSDRFSAERPKGSFSTLEIQRTEQGDSAMYLCASSQGYGYTFGSGTRLTVV.

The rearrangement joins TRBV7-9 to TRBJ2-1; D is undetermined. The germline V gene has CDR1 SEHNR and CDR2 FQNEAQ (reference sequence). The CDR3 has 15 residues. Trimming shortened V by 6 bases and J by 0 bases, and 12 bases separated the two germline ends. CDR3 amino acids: CASSPPTSSYNEQFF. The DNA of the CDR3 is TGTGCCAGCAGTCCCCCAACGAGCTCCTACAATGAGCAGTTCTTC. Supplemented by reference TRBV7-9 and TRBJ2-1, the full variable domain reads DTGVSQNPRHKITKRGQNVTFRCDPISEHNRLYWYRQTLGQGPEFLTYFQNEAQLEKSRLLSDRFSAERPKGSFSTLEIQRTEQGDSAMYLCASSPPTSSYNEQFFGPGTRLTVL.

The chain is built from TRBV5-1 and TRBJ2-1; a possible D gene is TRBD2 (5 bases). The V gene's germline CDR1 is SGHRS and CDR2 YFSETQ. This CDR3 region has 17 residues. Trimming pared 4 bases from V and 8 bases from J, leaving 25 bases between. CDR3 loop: CASSREKTSPSVYEQFF. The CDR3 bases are TGCGCCAGCAGCAGGGAGAAGACATCACCGAGTGTCTATGAGCAGTTCTTC.